The 4 T cell receptor beta chains given below trace back to one sample, sequenced in a study of T cell changes during pregnancy in multiple sclerosis. The repertoire was sequenced with immunoSEQ multiplex PCR; TCRdb's copy has only in-frame clones and lacks some. In the table there are about 28,000 clones, around nine tenths of which are singletons. The specimen was CD4+ T cells from peripheral blood mononuclear cells, collected in the first trimester of pregnancy. These receptors all stem from a female donor in good health, enrolled as a control in a pregnancy study.

This chain uses TRBV19 with TRBJ1-6; TRBD1 is a possible D gene (6 bases). CDR3 length equals 13 residues. V lost 7 bases and J 5 bases, leaving 9 bases between the germline ends. The V gene's germline CDR1 is LNHDA and CDR2 SQIVND (reference sequence). The CDR3 reads CASNQGHNSPLHF. The DNA of the CDR3 is TGTGCCAGTAATCAGGGGCATAATTCACCCCTCCACTTT.

This clone appeared a single time. The rearrangement joins TRBV19 to TRBJ1-6; no reliable D call. Trimming stripped 9 bases from V and 8 bases from J, with 14 bases between. The germline V gene encodes CDR1 LNHDA and CDR2 SQIVND (reference sequence). The CDR3 covers 13 residues. The CDR3 protein is CASRPVEDSPLHF. CDR3 DNA sequence: TGTGCCAGCCGACCGGTTGAGGATTCACCCCTCCACTTT.

The V call is TRBV4-1, the J call TRBJ1-4; 10 bases are shared with TRBD1. J was trimmed by 7 bases and V by 3 bases; bases with no gene match: 8. CDR3 length: 16 residues. Germline CDR1 reads MGHRA; CDR2 reads YSYEKL. The DNA of the CDR3 is TGCGCCAGCAGCCATATGGGACAGGGGAAAGGTGAAAAACTGTTTTTT. This codes for CASSHMGQGKGEKLFF.

The chain carries TRBV29-1 and TRBJ2-1; 14 nucleotides align to TRBD2. The trim removed 1 base at V and 12 bases at J, leaving 8 bases unmatched. Per the germline V gene, CDR1 is SQVTM and CDR2 is ANQGSEA. The CDR3 length is 15 residues. The CDR3 region is CSVEGGLAGVSGQFF. The CDR3 DNA reads as TGCAGCGTTGAAGGGGGACTAGCGGGGGTGTCTGGGCAGTTCTTC.